What follows describes a single T cell receptor (beta chain). This sample was included in a study of blood T cell repertoires in COVID-19. Study as a whole: COVID-19 samples, acute and convalescent, were from the United States, Italy and Spain.

Under the authors' procedure: For nucleated cells, counts were estimated from reference gene primer amplification. The protocol was immunoSEQ multiplex PCR, while the TCRdb copy is restricted to in-frame clones and leaves out a portion. The V and J calls and clone size were taken over from that table, and D and trimming were inferred from the DNA. The repertoire consists of 59,000 or so clones, with around 79% occurring once and the leading ten covering roughly 3.7%. The length of the CDR3 is 15 residues. Germline V gives CDR1 ENHRY, CDR2 SYGVKD. V shed 6 bases and J shed 0 bases, with 12 bases lying between them.

The material sequenced was peripheral blood. V is TRBV10-3 and J is TRBJ2-4, with a possible D match to TRBD2 (5 bases). This TCR derives from a man between 60 and 75 years old with acute or convalescent COVID-19. CDR3 sequence: CAISGEWAAKNIQYF. CDR3 nucleotides: TGTGCCATCAGCGGGGAGTGGGCAGCCAAAAACATTCAGTACTTC.